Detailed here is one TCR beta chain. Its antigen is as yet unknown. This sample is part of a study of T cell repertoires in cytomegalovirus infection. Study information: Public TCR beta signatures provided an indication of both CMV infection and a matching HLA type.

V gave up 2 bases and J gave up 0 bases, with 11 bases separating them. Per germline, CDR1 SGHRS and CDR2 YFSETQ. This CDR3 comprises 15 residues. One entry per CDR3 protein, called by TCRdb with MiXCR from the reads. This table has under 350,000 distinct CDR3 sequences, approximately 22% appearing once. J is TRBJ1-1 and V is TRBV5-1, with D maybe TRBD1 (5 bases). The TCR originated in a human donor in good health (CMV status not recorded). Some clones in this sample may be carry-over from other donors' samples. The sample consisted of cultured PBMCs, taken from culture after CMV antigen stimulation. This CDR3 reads CASSFDGGVNTEAFF. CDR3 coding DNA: TGCGCCAGCAGCTTTGATGGGGGGGTGAACACTGAAGCTTTCTTT.